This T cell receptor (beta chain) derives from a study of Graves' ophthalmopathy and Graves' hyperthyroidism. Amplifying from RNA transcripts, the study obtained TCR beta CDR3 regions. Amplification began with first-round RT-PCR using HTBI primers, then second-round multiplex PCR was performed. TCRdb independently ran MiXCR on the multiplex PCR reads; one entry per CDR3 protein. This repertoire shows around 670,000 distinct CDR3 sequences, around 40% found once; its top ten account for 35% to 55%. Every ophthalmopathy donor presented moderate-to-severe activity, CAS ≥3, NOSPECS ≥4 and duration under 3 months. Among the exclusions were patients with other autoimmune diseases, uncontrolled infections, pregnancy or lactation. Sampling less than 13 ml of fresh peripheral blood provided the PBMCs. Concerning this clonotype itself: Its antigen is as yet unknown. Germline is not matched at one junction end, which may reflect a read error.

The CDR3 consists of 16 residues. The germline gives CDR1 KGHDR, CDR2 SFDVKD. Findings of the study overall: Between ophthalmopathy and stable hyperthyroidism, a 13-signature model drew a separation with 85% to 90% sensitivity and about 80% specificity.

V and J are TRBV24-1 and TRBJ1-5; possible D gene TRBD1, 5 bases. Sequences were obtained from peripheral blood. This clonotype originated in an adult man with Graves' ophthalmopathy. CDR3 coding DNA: TGTGCCAGCAGTCCCAACGGACGGGGCATCAATCAGCCCCAGCATTTT. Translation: CASSPNGRGINQPQHF.